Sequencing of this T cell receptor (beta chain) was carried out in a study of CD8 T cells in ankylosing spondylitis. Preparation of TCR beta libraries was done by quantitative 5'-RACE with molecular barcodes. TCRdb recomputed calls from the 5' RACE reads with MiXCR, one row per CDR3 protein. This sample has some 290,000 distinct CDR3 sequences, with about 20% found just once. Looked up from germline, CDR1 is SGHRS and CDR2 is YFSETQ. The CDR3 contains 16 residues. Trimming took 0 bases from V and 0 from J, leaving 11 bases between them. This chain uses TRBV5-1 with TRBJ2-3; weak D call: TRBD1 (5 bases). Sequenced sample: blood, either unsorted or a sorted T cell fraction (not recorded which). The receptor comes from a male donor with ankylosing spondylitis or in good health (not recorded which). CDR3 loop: CASSLAQGPSTDTQYF. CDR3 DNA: TGCGCCAGCAGCTTGGCCCAGGGCCCGAGCACAGATACGCAGTATTTT.